This T cell receptor beta chain is drawn from a study of T cells in Graves' hyperthyroidism and ophthalmopathy. The sample holds many counts of this clonotype. What was amplified from RNA transcripts were TCR beta CDR3 regions. Initially, a first-round RT-PCR of the TCR CDR3 employed the HTBI primer set. TCRdb reprocessed the multiplex PCR reads via MiXCR and lists one record per CDR3 protein. The sample lists hundreds of thousands of distinct CDR3 sequences; less than 20% were seen once. CDR1 is LGHDT and CDR2 is YNNKEL in the germline V gene (reference sequence). V lost 4 bases and J 2 bases, leaving 8 bases between the germline ends. This CDR3 has 13 residues.

V is TRBV3-1 and J is TRBJ2-5; weak D call: TRBD2 (5 bases). The source is a man aged 50-60 years with Graves' ophthalmopathy. Sequencing was performed on blood. CDR3 coding DNA: TGTGCCAGCAGCCCCCGGGAACAAGAGACCCAGTACTTC. This codes for CASSPREQETQYF.